The T cell receptor beta chain described here comes from a study of blood T cell repertoires in COVID-19. On the study more broadly: From the United States, Italy and Spain came samples of acute and convalescent COVID-19.

Authors' analysis steps: Reference gene primers were amplified, and this amplification served to estimate nucleated cell counts. TCRdb keeps only in-frame clones here, not all; method: immunoSEQ multiplex PCR. V and J calls and clone size are as listed in that table; D and trimming were resolved from the DNA. This sample has fewer than 300,000 clones, with around 89% found just once. CDR1 is KGHSH, CDR2 LQKENI, per germline. V shed 3 bases, J shed 1 base, and the junction held 0 bases outside the gene matches. The CDR3 has 15 residues. The clonotype was recovered from a woman between 40 and 50 years old with acute COVID-19. This chain connects TRBV18 to TRBJ2-3, with TRBD2 matching over 11 bases. The sequencing sample was made of PBMCs or T cells enriched from blood (not recorded which). The CDR3, as DNA: TGTGCCAGCTCACCGGGACTAGCGGGCACAGATACGCAGTATTTT. The encoded protein is CASSPGLAGTDTQYF.